The 29 T cell receptor beta chains below come from one sample, sequenced in a study of blood T cells in healthy people across ages. The authors ran a second PCR of 7 to 11 cycles using a sample-barcoded 5' primer and a J-beta primer mix. Via MiXCR, TCRdb re-called the 5' RACE reads, giving one row per CDR3 protein. In the table there are approximately 800,000 distinct CDR3 sequences, roughly three fifths of which are singletons. Input material: blood. These receptors originate from a middle-aged man in good health.

The chain is built from TRBV20-1 and TRBJ1-4; 7 nucleotides agree with TRBD1. Germline values: CDR1 DFQATT, CDR2 SNEGSKA (reference sequence). The length of the CDR3 is 12 residues. CDR3 nucleotide sequence: TGCAGGGAAGGACAGGCTAATGAAAAACTGTTTTTT. Amino acid sequence: CREGQANEKLFF.

J is TRBJ2-3 and V is TRBV7-3; the match to TRBD2 covers 12 bases. The CDR3 contains 16 residues. Germline CDR1 SGHTA, CDR2 FQGTGA. The J segment lost 4 bases and the V segment lost 2 bases, leaving 4 bases of the junction unmatched. The CDR3 nucleotides are TGTGCCAGCAGCTTATCGGCTAGCGGGGGGGCAGATACGCAGTATTTT. Its protein is CASSLSASGGADTQYF.

This clonotype was seen more than once but under ten times. The CDR3 nucleotides are TGTGCCAGCAGCCAAATGGGACAGGGGAAATCCTACGAGCAGTACTTC. This encodes CASSQMGQGKSYEQYF. The rearrangement joins TRBV14 to TRBJ2-7, with 10 bases lining up with TRBD1. Germline V lookup: CDR1 SGHDN, CDR2 FVKESK. The CDR3 runs 16 residues. V lost 2 bases, J lost 1 base, and 5 bases stayed unmatched.

The gene calls are TRBV3-1 and TRBJ1-2; no clear D gene. Germline CDR1 reads LGHDT; CDR2 reads YNNKEL (reference sequence). The CDR3 sequence is 17 residues long. V lost 0 bases and J lost 3, with 17 bases in between. The DNA of the CDR3 is TGTGCCAGCAGCCAAGATGGGGATCTTACTCCCTACTATGGCTACACCTTC. This gives the protein CASSQDGDLTPYYGYTF.

Only a few counts were recorded for this clonotype. The chain employs TRBV7-3 and TRBJ2-1, with 7 nucleotides matching TRBD2. Per the germline V gene, CDR1 is SGHTA and CDR2 is FQGTGA. V lost 6 bases and J lost 11; bases outside the gene matches: 10. The CDR3 totals 13 residues. CDR3: CASSLMGRDKQFF. CDR3 sequence (DNA): TGTGCCAGCAGTCTAATGGGGAGGGATAAGCAGTTCTTC.

This clonotype was observed once. V usage is TRBV3-1 and J usage is TRBJ1-2; D may be TRBD1 (6 bases). V was shortened by 1 base and J by 3 bases, with 9 bases between the two germline ends. The CDR3 runs 14 residues. CDR1 LGHDT and CDR2 YNNKEL come from the germline V gene (reference sequence). CDR3 region: CASSQGDTYYGYTF. The CDR3 nucleotides are TGTGCCAGCAGCCAAGGGGACACCTACTATGGCTACACCTTC.

The chain joins TRBV5-1 to TRBJ2-3; 9 nucleotides agree with TRBD2. Germline V lookup: CDR1 SGHRS, CDR2 YFSETQ. V trimming: 3 bases; J trimming: 4 bases; junction bases outside the gene matches: 3. The CDR3 covers 14 residues. CDR3 protein: CASSSSGVPDTQYF. CDR3 DNA sequence: TGCGCCAGCAGCTCTAGCGGGGTTCCAGATACGCAGTATTTT. The full variable domain, in which reference TRBV5-1 and TRBJ2-3 provide the parts outside the CDR3, is KAGVTQTPRYLIKTRGQQVTLSCSPISGHRSVSWYQQTPGQGLQFLFEYFSETQRNKGNFPGRFSGRQFSNSRSEMNVSTLELGDSALYLCASSSSGVPDTQYFGPGTRLTVL.

The DNA for the CDR3 is TGCAGCGTAGTAGACAGAGCTACGCAGTATTTT. Its protein is CSVVDRATQYF. The chain has TRBV29-1 and TRBJ2-3; a weak D match, TRBD1 (5 bases). Germline assignment: CDR1 SQVTM and CDR2 ANQGSEA. The CDR3 loop spans 11 amino acids. Trimming stripped 6 bases from V and 8 bases from J, with 12 bases between.

V gene TRBV9 combines with J gene TRBJ2-3; D is ambiguous. V lost 0 bases to trimming and J lost 5 bases, with 16 bases between them. The CDR3 loop spans 16 amino acids. The germline CDR1 and CDR2 sequences are SGDLS and YYNGEE. CDR3 loop: CASSVAVSAPEDTQYF. The CDR3 nucleotides read TGTGCCAGCAGCGTAGCGGTGAGCGCCCCGGAAGATACGCAGTATTTT.

J is TRBJ2-3 and V is TRBV29-1; TRBD2 aligns across 7 bases. Germline CDR1 reads SQVTM; CDR2 reads ANQGSEA. The CDR3 spans 15 residues. With 5 bases clipped from V and 3 bases from J, the junction kept 11 bases outside the gene matches. The CDR3 protein is CSVWAGVRSTDTQYF. CDR3 DNA sequence: TGCAGCGTTTGGGCGGGAGTAAGATCGACAGATACGCAGTATTTT.

The chain has TRBV20-1 and TRBJ2-1, with TRBD2 identical over 10 bases. CDR3 size: 13 residues. Germline lookup yields CDR1 DFQATT and CDR2 SNEGSKA (reference sequence). V dropped 6 bases and J dropped 10; count of bases not matched to a gene: 9. The CDR3 is CSAMSGRAREQFF. In DNA form, the CDR3 reads TGCAGTGCGATGAGCGGGAGGGCCAGAGAGCAGTTCTTC.

The chain joins TRBV9 to TRBJ1-2, with D unclear. CDR3 size: 15 residues. With 3 bases removed from V and 6 bases from J, the gap between germline ends came to 18 bases. The germline V gene has CDR1 SGDLS and CDR2 YYNGEE. The CDR3 nucleotides read TGTGCCAGCAGCGGCCGACGTGAGGGAGGTCATGGCTACACCTTC. Translated: CASSGRREGGHGYTF.

The CDR3 nucleotides are TGTGCCAGCAGCCTAACCCGGTACAATGAGCAGTTCTTC. This encodes CASSLTRYNEQFF. The rearrangement links TRBV3-1 to TRBJ2-1; unclear D gene. Trimming removed 4 bases from V and 4 bases from J, with 8 bases in between. CDR1 is LGHDT and CDR2 is YNNKEL in the germline V gene (reference sequence). The CDR3 totals 13 residues.

V is TRBV29-1 and J is TRBJ1-2; a weak D match, TRBD1 (5 bases). The V end lost 1 base, the J end lost 10 bases, and 13 bases lay between the germline ends. Germline V gives CDR1 SQVTM, CDR2 ANQGSEA. This CDR3 is built from 12 residues. The DNA for the CDR3 is TGCAGCGTTGAAGGGCCGGGACGAGACTACACCTTC. It encodes CSVEGPGRDYTF. Full variable domain (rest looked up from reference TRBV29-1 and TRBJ1-2): SAVISQKPSRDICQRGTSLTIQCQVDSQVTMMFWYRQQPGQSLTLIATANQGSEATYESGFVIDKFPISRPNLTFSTLTVSNMSPEDSSIYLCSVEGPGRDYTFGSGTRLTVV.

Ten or more counts support this clonotype. This chain links TRBV20-1 with TRBJ2-7; 10 positions agree with TRBD1. This CDR3 is built from 13 residues. The V and J ends lost 3 bases and 3 bases, in that order; junction bases with no gene match: 2. The germline gives CDR1 DFQATT, CDR2 SNEGSKA (reference sequence). CDR3 DNA: TGCAGTGCTAGGACAGGGGGCGTCTACGAGCAGTACTTC. The encoded protein is CSARTGGVYEQYF.

This clonotype was seen more than once but under ten times. This rearrangement joins TRBV4-3 to TRBJ1-2; the match to TRBD1 covers 8 bases. Germline-derived CDR1 and CDR2 are LGHNA and YSLEER. V trimming: 0 bases; J trimming: 6 bases; junction bases outside the gene matches: 6. CDR3 length equals 15 residues. The CDR3 is CASSQDRGRYDGYTF. The CDR3 bases are TGCGCCAGCAGCCAAGACAGGGGGCGATATGATGGCTACACCTTC.

The chain has TRBV2 and TRBJ1-5, with TRBD1 matching 7 bases. From germline, CDR1 is SNHLY and CDR2 FYNNEI. Trimming took 4 bases from V and 3 from J; bases not matched to a gene: 9. This CDR3 region has 16 residues. The CDR3 DNA reads TGTGCCAGCAGTGTCCCCCTCGACAGGGCCAATCAGCCCCAGCATTTT. Residues: CASSVPLDRANQPQHF.

This chain uses TRBV9 with TRBJ2-7; TRBD1 is a possible D gene (5 bases). The germline gives CDR1 SGDLS, CDR2 YYNGEE. The CDR3 spans 16 residues. V lost 2 bases and J 3 bases, leaving 18 bases between the germline ends. The CDR3 DNA reads as TGTGCCAGCAGCGTGGGGCCGAACCTCTATTACTACGAGCAGTACTTC. Translated, it gives CASSVGPNLYYYEQYF.

The J gene is TRBJ2-3, the V gene TRBV7-3; 15 nucleotides agree with TRBD2. The CDR3 is 20 amino acids. J lost 0 bases, V lost 2 bases, and 9 bases had no gene match. The germline CDR1 and CDR2 sequences are SGHTA and FQGTGA. CDR3 DNA: TGTGCCAGCAGCTTAGGGAGGACTAGCGGGAGGGCAATCAGCACAGATACGCAGTATTTT. Translating it yields CASSLGRTSGRAISTDTQYF.

The chain recombines TRBV2 with TRBJ2-4; no firm D call. Trimming cost V 6 bases and J 0 bases, with 9 bases left between them. Germline V lookup: CDR1 SNHLY, CDR2 FYNNEI. The CDR3 is 14 residues long. CDR3 loop: CASRGTVAKNIQYF. The CDR3 region has the DNA TGTGCCAGCAGGGGAACAGTAGCCAAAAACATTCAGTACTTC.

V is TRBV20-1 and J is TRBJ2-7; 13 nucleotides agree with TRBD2. Germline CDR1 DFQATT, CDR2 SNEGSKA (reference sequence). V lost 0 bases to trimming and J lost 10 bases; unmatched junction nucleotides: 15. CDR3 length equals 17 residues. The chain's CDR3 is CSARDELAGGLLETQYF. CDR3 DNA: TGCAGTGCTAGAGATGAACTAGCGGGAGGGCTGTTAGAAACCCAGTACTTC.

The chain carries TRBV5-6 and TRBJ1-2, with 10 bases aligning to TRBD1. The CDR3 sequence is 16 residues long. J lost 0 bases, V lost 4 bases, and 6 bases had no gene match. Germline V gives CDR1 SGHDT, CDR2 YYEEEE. The CDR3 DNA reads TGTGCCAGCAGCCAGGACAGGGGGTCAGCTAACTATGGCTACACCTTC. It encodes CASSQDRGSANYGYTF. The full variable domain, with the rest looked up from reference TRBV5-6 and TRBJ1-2, is DAGVTQSPTHLIKTRGQQVTLRCSPKSGHDTVSWYQQALGQGPQFIFQYYEEEERQRGNFPDRFSGHQFPNYSSELNVNALLLGDSALYLCASSQDRGSANYGYTFGSGTRLTVV.

This clonotype was observed a handful of times. The chain uses TRBV3-1 and TRBJ1-1, with D perhaps TRBD1 (5 bases). This CDR3 region has 14 residues. CDR1 and CDR2 from the germline V gene are LGHDT and YNNKEL (reference sequence). V lost 3 bases and J lost 5, with 13 bases in between. This CDR3 reads CASSHPSRGTEAFF. CDR3 sequence (DNA): TGTGCCAGCAGCCATCCCTCGAGGGGTACTGAAGCTTTCTTT.

The gene calls are TRBV15 and TRBJ2-5; TRBD1 agrees at 9 bases. Germline CDR1 and CDR2: LNHNV and YYDKDF (reference sequence). V was clipped by 8 bases and J by 7 bases; unmatched bases: 8. The CDR3 has 13 amino acids. CDR3 nucleotide sequence: TGTGCCACCCATACAGGGGGCCTGGGGACCCAGTACTTC. The encoded protein is CATHTGGLGTQYF.

The table lists this clonotype with a few counts. The chain carries TRBV29-1 and TRBJ2-3; TRBD1 agrees at 7 bases. The CDR3 extends over 15 amino acids. Trimming cost V 3 bases and J 5 bases; bases outside gene matches: 11. Looked up from germline, CDR1 is SQVTM and CDR2 is ANQGSEA. CDR3 bases: TGCAGCGTTGACCCGACAGGGTTGGTGCAAGATACGCAGTATTTT. Protein product: CSVDPTGLVQDTQYF.

The J gene is TRBJ2-6, the V gene TRBV24-1; a possible D gene is TRBD2 (6 bases). Trimming cost V 4 bases and J 0 bases, with 18 bases left between them. This CDR3 comprises 19 residues. Per germline, CDR1 KGHDR and CDR2 SFDVKD. The CDR3, as DNA: TGTGCCACCAGTGACCCGGGGACTGACAAACCCTCTGGGGCCAACGTCCTGACTTTC. Its translation is CATSDPGTDKPSGANVLTF.

The chain joins TRBV4-3 to TRBJ2-2; D is unclear. With 2 bases removed from V and 4 bases from J, the gap between germline ends came to 11 bases. Germline CDR1 reads LGHNA; CDR2 reads YSLEER. The CDR3 length is 15 residues. In DNA form, the CDR3 reads TGCGCCAGCAGCCAAACGGACCAATTCACCGGGGAGCTGTTTTTT. Amino acids: CASSQTDQFTGELFF.

The CDR3 sequence is CASSNLGLAGAGANVLTF. CDR3 DNA: TGTGCCAGCAGTAACCTTGGACTAGCGGGAGCTGGGGCCAACGTCCTGACTTTC. The chain couples TRBV6-5 to TRBJ2-6; TRBD2 agrees at 13 bases. V lost 5 bases, J lost 2 bases, and 6 bases stayed unmatched. Germline CDR1 MNHEY, CDR2 SVGAGI. The CDR3 is made up of 18 amino acids.

The rearrangement links TRBV21-1 to TRBJ2-3; TRBD1 was called by the table and not checked on the DNA. TRBV21-1 is a pseudogene. There are 19 residues in the CDR3. The CDR3 nucleotides read TGTGCCAGCAGCTATCCCGAAAGAGAGCAGGCTAATTGCACAGATACGCAGTATTTT. Protein product: CASSYPEREQANCTDTQYF.